This T cell receptor beta chain is drawn from a study of blood T cells in healthy people across ages. For the study at large: With template switching, about one barcoded beta molecule was captured per two T cells.

Primers used in a second PCR of about 7 to 11 cycles were a sample-barcoded 5' primer and a J-beta primer mix. TCRdb re-called the 5' RACE reads with MiXCR, one entry per CDR3 protein. The data show about 1,400,000 distinct CDR3 sequences, 45% to 70% seen once. There are 14 residues in the CDR3. The ends were cut back, 6 bases at V and 8 bases at J, with 19 bases in the middle. From germline, CDR1 is LGHNA and CDR2 YNFKEQ. The chain carries TRBV4-2 and TRBJ1-1, with D perhaps TRBD1 (5 bases). The clonotype was recovered from a man aged 18 to 29 in good health. The sequenced sample consisted of blood. CDR3 nucleotides: TGTGCCAGCAGTCAGAGAAATTTCCGGGGGGAAGCTTTCTTT. It codes for CASSQRNFRGEAFF.